This T cell receptor beta chain originates from a study of blood T cell repertoires in COVID-19. Study at large: Acute-phase and convalescent COVID-19 samples originated in the United States, Italy and Spain. Sources were T cells, B-cell-depleted T cells, or PBMCs; the material itself was cDNA or gDNA.

TCRdb's copy holds only in-frame clones and misses some; the assay was immunoSEQ multiplex PCR. The sample lists more than 300,000 clones, around 89% occurring once. Patients of the Seattle cohort, enrolled during active infection, were followed longitudinally. Trimming took off 6 bases at V and 0 bases at J, with 17 bases between the two ends. This CDR3 region has 16 residues. The V gene's germline CDR1 is SGHTA and CDR2 FQGTGA. Sequencing used peripheral blood. The chain has TRBV7-3 and TRBJ1-1; tentatively, D is TRBD1 (5 bases). The sequence came from a woman aged 25-40 years with COVID-19, enrolled during active disease. The CDR3 sequence is CASSLKGPTVNTEAFF. CDR3 coding DNA: TGTGCCAGCAGTCTGAAGGGGCCTACAGTGAACACTGAAGCTTTCTTT. The full variable domain, in which reference TRBV7-3 and TRBJ1-1 provide the parts outside the CDR3, is GAGVSQTPSNKVTEKGKYVELRCDPISGHTALYWYRQSLGQGPEFLIYFQGTGAADDSGLPNDRFFAVRPEGSVSTLKIQRTERGDSAVYLCASSLKGPTVNTEAFFGQGTRLTVV.